The clone carrying this TCR beta chain was seen more than once but under ten times. Its antigen is unidentified. V shed 5 bases, J shed 0 bases, and the junction held 9 bases outside the gene matches. There are 16 residues in the CDR3. Looked up from germline, CDR1 is DFQATT and CDR2 is SNEGSKA (reference sequence). The data originate from a study of T-cell memory formation after mild COVID-19. 5'RACE primed at constant segments yielded TCR alpha and TCR beta cDNA libraries bearing sample barcodes and UMIs. TCRdb passed the 5' RACE reads through MiXCR, listing each CDR3 protein once. The sample has about 90,000 distinct CDR3 sequences, over 12% seen once. Findings and caveats of the study: Clones that contracted from day 15 to 85 were balanced CD4/CD8, while later expanders leaned CD4+.

The clonotype originates from a man in his late teens or twenties who had mild COVID-19 (a few samples of this study predate the infection). Cell type and time point are not known. V and J are TRBV20-1 and TRBJ2-1, with TRBD2 matching over 8 bases. The sequenced sample consisted of PBMCs or a T cell subset sorted from them (not recorded which). CDR3 residues: CSALSGGGSSYNEQFF. DNA of the CDR3: TGCAGTGCTCTCTCGGGAGGGGGAAGCTCCTACAATGAGCAGTTCTTC.